The subject of this entry is one T cell receptor (beta chain). The germline V gene encodes CDR1 SGHTA and CDR2 FQGNSA. V was shortened by 2 bases and J by 6 bases, with 7 bases between the two germline ends. This CDR3 comprises 12 residues. The source of the sample is a study of blood T cell repertoires in COVID-19. Study-level information: The United States, Italy and Spain were the sources of the acute and convalescent COVID-19 samples.

As originally analysed: Amplification of reference gene primers provided the estimated nucleated cell counts. The method was immunoSEQ multiplex PCR; TCRdb's version includes in-frame clones alone and lacks a portion of them. Clone size and the V and J calls come from that table; the DNA yielded D and trimming. The data hold nearly 200,000 clones, with around four fifths observed a single time. Input material: peripheral blood. The receptor comes from a man aged 60-69 years with COVID-19, enrolled during active disease. The chain recombines TRBV7-2 with TRBJ1-1; no clear D gene. CDR3 residues: CASSLRTSEAFF. The CDR3 DNA reads TGTGCCAGCAGCTTAAGGACTTCTGAAGCTTTCTTT.